This TCR beta chain comes out of a study of T cell repertoires in cytomegalovirus infection. Background on the study: Recently identified HLA-C-restricted CMV epitopes and well-studied HLA-B-restricted CMV epitopes were used by the study. Indications came from public TCR beta signatures; they pointed to CMV infection and to a matching HLA type.

The CDR3 extends over 15 amino acids. The germline V gene encodes CDR1 SNHLY and CDR2 FYNNEI. The V and J ends lost 6 bases and 8 bases, in that order; junction bases with no gene match: 14. This clonotype was detected a few times. No antigen is known for it. Study-wide findings and caveats: Totalled public TCR beta family frequency picked out people who carried CMV plus the relevant HLA.

MiXCR, run by TCRdb on the reads, gives a single entry per CDR3 protein. The sample has 680,000 or so distinct CDR3 sequences; around a third are singletons. The rearrangement links TRBV2 to TRBJ1-2; TRBD1 matches at 8 bases. The origin of this receptor is a human donor in good health (CMV status not recorded). Some clones in this sample may be carry-over from other donors' samples. The specimen was cultured PBMCs, collected from culture after CMV antigen stimulation. In DNA, the CDR3 is TGTGCCAGCAGACCCTACAGGGGGAGGTCGGAAGGCTACACCTTC. Its translation: CASRPYRGRSEGYTF.